This T cell receptor beta chain was captured by sequencing in a study of a mutant IDH1 vaccine in newly diagnosed glioma. Study-wide findings and caveats: Changes in the top peripheral T cell clonotypes seemingly had no bearing on pseudoprogression.

Repertoires were generated with immunoSEQ multiplex PCR, while TCRdb's copy carries only in-frame clones and drops some. Of roughly 60,000 clones in the sample, approximately 80% were seen once. Concerning this clone: The antigen is unknown.

Time point in this sample: week 11, during vaccination. A 20-mer mutant IDH1 peptide at 300 ug was injected subcutaneously with topical imiquimod. This sequence originates from a man aged 25 to 45 with glioma. The material was PBMCs, obtained from a glioma patient whose treatment included an IDH1 peptide vaccine.

The CDR3 loop reads CASLNRLADHEQYF. CDR3 coding DNA: TGTGCCAGCTTAAATAGGTTGGCGGACCACGAGCAGTACTTC. The rearrangement uses TRBV13 and TRBJ2-7; D gene ambiguous. The germline V and J ends were trimmed by 8 bases and 5 bases, with 19 bases remaining between them. This CDR3 has 14 residues. Germline V gene sequence: CDR1 PRHDT, CDR2 FYEKMQ (reference sequence).